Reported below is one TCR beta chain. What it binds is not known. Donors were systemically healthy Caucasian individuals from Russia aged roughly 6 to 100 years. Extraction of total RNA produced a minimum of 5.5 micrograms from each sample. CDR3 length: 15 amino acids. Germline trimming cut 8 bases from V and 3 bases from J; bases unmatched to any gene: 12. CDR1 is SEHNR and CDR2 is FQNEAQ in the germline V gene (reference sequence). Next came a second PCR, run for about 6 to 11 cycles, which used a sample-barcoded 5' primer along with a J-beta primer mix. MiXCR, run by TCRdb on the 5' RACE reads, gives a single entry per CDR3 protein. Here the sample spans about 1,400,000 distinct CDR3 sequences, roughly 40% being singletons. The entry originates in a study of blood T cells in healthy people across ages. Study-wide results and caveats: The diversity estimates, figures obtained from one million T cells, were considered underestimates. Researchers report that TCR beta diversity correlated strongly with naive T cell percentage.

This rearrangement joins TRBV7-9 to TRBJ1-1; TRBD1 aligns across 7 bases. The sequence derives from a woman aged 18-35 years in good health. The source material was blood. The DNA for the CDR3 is TGTGCCAGCGCTGACTCAGGGACAGTACACACTGAAGCTTTCTTT. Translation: CASADSGTVHTEAFF.